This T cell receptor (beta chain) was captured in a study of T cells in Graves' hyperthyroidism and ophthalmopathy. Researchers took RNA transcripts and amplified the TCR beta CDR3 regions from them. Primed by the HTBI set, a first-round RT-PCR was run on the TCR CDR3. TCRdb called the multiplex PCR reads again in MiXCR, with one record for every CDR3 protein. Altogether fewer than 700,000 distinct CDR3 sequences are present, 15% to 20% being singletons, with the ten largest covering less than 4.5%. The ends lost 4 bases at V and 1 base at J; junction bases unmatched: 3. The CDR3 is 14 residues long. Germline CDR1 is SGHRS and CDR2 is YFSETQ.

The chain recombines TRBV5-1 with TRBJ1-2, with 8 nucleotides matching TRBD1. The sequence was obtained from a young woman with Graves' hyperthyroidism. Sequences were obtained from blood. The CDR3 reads CASSTDRDNYGYTF. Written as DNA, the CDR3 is TGCGCCAGCAGCACGGACAGGGATAACTATGGCTACACCTTC.